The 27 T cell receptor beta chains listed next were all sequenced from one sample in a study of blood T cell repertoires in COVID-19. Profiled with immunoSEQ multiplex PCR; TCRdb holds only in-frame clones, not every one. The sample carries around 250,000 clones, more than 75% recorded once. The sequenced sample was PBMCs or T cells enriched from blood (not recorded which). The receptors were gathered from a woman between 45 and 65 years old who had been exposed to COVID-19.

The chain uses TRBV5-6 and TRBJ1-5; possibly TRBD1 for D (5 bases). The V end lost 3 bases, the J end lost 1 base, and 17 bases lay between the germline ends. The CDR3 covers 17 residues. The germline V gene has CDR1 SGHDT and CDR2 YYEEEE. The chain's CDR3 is CASSSIQDTFSNQPQHF. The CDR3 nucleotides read TGTGCCAGCAGCTCCATTCAGGACACATTCAGCAATCAGCCCCAGCATTTT.

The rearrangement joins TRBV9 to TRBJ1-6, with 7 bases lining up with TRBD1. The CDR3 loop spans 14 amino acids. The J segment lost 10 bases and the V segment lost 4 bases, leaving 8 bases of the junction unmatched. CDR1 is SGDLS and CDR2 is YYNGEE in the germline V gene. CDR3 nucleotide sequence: TGTGCCAGCAGCCTAGACAGGGAGGGATCACCCCTCCACTTT. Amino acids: CASSLDREGSPLHF. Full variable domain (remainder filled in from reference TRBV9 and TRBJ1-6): DSGVTQTPKHLITATGQRVTLRCSPRSGDLSVYWYQQSLDQGLQFLIQYYNGEERAKGNILERFSAQQFPDLHSELNLSSLELGDSALYFCASSLDREGSPLHFGNGTRLTVT.

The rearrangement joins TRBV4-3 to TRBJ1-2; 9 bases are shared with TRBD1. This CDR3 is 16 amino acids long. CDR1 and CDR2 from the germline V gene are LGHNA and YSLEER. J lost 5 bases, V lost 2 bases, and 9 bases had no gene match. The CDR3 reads CASSQHGPGQGYGYTF. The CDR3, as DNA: TGCGCCAGCAGCCAACATGGGCCGGGACAGGGATATGGCTACACCTTC.

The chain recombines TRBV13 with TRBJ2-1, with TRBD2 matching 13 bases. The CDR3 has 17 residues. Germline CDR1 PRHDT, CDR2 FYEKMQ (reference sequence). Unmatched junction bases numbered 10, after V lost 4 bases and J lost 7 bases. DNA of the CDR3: TGTGCCAGCAGCTCAGGTCGGACTAGCGGGGGTAATAATGAGCAGTTCTTC. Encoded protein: CASSSGRTSGGNNEQFF.

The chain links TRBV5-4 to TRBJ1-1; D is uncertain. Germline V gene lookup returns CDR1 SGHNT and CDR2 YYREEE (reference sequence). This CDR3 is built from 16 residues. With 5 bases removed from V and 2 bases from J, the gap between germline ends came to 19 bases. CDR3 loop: CASSPAVSHFNTEAFF. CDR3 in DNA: TGTGCCAGCAGTCCTGCCGTGAGCCACTTTAACACTGAAGCTTTCTTT.

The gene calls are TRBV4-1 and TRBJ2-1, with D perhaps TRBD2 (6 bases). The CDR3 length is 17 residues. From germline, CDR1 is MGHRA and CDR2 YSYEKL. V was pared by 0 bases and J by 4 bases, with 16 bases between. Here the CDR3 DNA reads TGCGCCAGCAGCCAAGATCGGGCGGGGTCCTTGTACAATGAGCAGTTCTTC. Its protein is CASSQDRAGSLYNEQFF.

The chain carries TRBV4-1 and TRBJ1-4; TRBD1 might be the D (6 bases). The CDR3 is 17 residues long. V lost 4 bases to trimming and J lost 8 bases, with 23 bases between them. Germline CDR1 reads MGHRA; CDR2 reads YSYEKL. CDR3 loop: CASSPWDRDTLGEKLFF. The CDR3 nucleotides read TGCGCCAGCAGCCCATGGGATAGGGACACCTTGGGCGAAAAACTGTTTTTT.

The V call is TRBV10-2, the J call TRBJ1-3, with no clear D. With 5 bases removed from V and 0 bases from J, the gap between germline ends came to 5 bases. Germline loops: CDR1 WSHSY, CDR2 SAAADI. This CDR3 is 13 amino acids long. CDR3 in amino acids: CASSSVSGNTIYF. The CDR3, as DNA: TGCGCCAGCAGTTCAGTCTCTGGAAACACCATATATTTT.

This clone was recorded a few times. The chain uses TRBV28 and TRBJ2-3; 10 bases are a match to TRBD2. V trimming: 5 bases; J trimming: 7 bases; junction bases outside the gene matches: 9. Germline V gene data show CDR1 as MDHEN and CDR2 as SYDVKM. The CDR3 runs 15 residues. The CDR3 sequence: CASSEAGGGRYTQYF. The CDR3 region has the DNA TGTGCCAGCAGTGAAGCGGGGGGGGGCCGTTATACGCAGTATTTT.

The CDR3 DNA sequence: TGTGCCAGCAGCCCCCGGGCCCGACAGGTGGGAGAGACCCAGTACTTC. Translating gives CASSPRARQVGETQYF. This chain connects TRBV7-2 to TRBJ2-5; D may be TRBD1 (6 bases). Germline CDR1 is SGHTA and CDR2 is FQGNSA. Trimming pared 5 bases from V and 4 bases from J, leaving 20 bases between. The CDR3 loop spans 16 amino acids.

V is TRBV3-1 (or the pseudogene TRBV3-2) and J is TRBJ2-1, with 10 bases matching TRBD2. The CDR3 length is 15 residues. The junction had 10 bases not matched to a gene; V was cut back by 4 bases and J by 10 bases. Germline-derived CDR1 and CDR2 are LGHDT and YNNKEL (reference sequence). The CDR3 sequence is CASSPLRSGGGEQFF. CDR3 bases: TGTGCCAGCAGCCCACTGAGGAGCGGGGGGGGCGAGCAGTTCTTC.

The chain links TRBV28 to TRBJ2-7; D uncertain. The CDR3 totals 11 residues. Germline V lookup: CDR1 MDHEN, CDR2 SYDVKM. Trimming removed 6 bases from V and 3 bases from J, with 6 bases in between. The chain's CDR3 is CASSRYYEQYF. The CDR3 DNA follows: TGTGCCAGCAGCCGGTACTACGAGCAGTACTTC.

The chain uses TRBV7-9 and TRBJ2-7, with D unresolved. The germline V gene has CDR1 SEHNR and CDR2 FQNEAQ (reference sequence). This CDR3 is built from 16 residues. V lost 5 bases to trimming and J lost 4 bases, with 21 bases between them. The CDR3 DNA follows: TGTGCCAGCAGCCCCGCGGTGGCTTTCTTGCGGTACGAGCAGTACTTC. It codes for CASSPAVAFLRYEQYF.

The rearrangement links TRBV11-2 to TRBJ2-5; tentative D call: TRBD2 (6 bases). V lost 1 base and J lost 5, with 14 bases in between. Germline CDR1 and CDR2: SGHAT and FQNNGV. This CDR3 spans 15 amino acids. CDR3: CASSLVRGGAETQYF. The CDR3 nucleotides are TGTGCCAGCAGCTTAGTTCGGGGCGGGGCTGAGACCCAGTACTTC.

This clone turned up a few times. CDR3 DNA: TGTGCCAGCAGCCAGGGGAGGAGTACCTATGGCTACACCTTC. It encodes CASSQGRSTYGYTF. The chain has TRBV3-1 (or the pseudogene TRBV3-2) and TRBJ1-2; D remains unclear. CDR3 length: 14 residues. Germline V lookup: CDR1 LGHDT, CDR2 YNNKEL (reference sequence). Trimming took 3 bases from V and 4 from J, leaving 12 bases between them.

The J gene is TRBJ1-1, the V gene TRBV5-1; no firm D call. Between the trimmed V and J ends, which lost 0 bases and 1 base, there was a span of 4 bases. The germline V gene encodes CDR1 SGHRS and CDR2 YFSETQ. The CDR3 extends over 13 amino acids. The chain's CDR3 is CASSLDRNTEAFF. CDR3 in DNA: TGCGCCAGCAGCTTGGACAGGAACACTGAAGCTTTCTTT.

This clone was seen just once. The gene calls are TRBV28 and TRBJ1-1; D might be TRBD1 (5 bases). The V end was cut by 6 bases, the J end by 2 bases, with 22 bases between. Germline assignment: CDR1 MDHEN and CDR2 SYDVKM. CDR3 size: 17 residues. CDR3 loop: CASSRRGRVGENTEAFF. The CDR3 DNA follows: TGTGCCAGCAGCCGGAGGGGAAGGGTAGGTGAAAACACTGAAGCTTTCTTT.

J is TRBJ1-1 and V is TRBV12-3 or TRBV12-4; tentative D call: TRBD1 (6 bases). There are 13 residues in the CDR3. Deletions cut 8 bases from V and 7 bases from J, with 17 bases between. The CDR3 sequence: CASSGQGLSEAFF. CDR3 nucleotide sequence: TGTGCCAGCTCCGGGCAGGGGCTGAGTGAAGCTTTCTTT.

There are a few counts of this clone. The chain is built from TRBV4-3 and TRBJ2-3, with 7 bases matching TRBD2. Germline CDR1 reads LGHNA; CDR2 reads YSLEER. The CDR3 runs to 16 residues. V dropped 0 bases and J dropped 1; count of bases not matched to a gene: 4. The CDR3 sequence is CASSQDSAGGTDTQYF. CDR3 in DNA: TGCGCCAGCAGCCAAGATTCGGCGGGGGGCACAGATACGCAGTATTTT.

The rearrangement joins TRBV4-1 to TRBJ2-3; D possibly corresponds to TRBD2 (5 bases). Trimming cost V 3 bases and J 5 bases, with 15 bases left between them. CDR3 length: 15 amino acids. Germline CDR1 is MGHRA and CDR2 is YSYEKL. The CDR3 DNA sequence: TGCGCCAGCAGCCAGGTGGGGTTAACTAGAGATACGCAGTATTTT. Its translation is CASSQVGLTRDTQYF.

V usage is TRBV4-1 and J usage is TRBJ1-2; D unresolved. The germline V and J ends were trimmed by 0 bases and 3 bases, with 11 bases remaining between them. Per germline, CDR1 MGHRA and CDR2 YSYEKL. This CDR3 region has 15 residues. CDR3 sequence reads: CASSQEEGYYYGYTF. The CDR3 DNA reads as TGCGCCAGCAGCCAAGAGGAGGGCTACTACTATGGCTACACCTTC.

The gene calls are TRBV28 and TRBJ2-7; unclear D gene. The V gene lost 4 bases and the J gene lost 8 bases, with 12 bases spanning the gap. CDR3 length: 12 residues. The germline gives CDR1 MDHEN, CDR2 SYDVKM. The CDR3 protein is CASSYTQVQQYF. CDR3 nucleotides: TGTGCCAGCAGTTACACCCAGGTACAGCAGTACTTC.

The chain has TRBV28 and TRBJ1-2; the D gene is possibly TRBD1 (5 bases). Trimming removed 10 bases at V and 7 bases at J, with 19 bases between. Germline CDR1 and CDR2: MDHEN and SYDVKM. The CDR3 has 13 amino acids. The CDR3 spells CANSRGGESGYTF. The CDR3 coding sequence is TGTGCCAACTCTAGGGGCGGGGAGAGTGGCTACACCTTC.

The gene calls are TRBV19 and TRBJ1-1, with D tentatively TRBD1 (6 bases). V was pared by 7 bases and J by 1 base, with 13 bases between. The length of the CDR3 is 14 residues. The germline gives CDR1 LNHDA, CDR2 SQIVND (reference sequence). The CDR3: CASKGESQNTEAFF. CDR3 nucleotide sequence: TGTGCCAGTAAGGGGGAATCCCAGAACACTGAAGCTTTCTTT.

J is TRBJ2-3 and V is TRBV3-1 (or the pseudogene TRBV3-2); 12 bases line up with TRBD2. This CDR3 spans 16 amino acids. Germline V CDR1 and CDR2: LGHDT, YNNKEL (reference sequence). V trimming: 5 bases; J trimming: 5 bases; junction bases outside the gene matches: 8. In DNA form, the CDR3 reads TGTGCCAGCAGCGGAGGACTAGCGGGGTTCAGAGATACGCAGTATTTT. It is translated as CASSGGLAGFRDTQYF.

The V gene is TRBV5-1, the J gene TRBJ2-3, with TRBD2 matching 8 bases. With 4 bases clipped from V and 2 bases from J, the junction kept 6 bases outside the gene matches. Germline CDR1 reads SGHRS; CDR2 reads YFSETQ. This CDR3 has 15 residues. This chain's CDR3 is CASSAGLALTDTQYF. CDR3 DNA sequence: TGCGCCAGCAGCGCTGGACTAGCCCTCACAGATACGCAGTATTTT.

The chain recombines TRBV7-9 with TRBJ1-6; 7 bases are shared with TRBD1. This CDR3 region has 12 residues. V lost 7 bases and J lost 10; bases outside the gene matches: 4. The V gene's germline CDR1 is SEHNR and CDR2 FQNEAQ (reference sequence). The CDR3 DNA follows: TGTGCCAGCAACAGGGGCGACTCACCCCTCCACTTT. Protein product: CASNRGDSPLHF.